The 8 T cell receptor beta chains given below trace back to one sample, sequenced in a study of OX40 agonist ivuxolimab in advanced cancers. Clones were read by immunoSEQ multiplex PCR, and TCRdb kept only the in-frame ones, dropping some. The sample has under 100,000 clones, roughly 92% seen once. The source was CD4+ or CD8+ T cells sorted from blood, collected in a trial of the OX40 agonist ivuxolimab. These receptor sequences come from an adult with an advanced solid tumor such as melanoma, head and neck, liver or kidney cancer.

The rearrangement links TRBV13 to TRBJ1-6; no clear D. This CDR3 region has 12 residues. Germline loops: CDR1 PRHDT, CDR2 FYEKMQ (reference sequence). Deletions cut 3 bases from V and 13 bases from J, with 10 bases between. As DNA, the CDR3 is TGTGCCAGCAGCTTTGAGGGCGCTCCCCTCCACTTT. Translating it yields CASSFEGAPLHF. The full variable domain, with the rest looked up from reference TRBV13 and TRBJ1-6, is AAGVIQSPRHLIKEKRETATLKCYPIPRHDTVYWYQQGPGQDPQFLISFYEKMQSDKGSIPDRFSAQQFSDYHSELNMSSLELGDSALYFCASSFEGAPLHFGNGTRLTVT.

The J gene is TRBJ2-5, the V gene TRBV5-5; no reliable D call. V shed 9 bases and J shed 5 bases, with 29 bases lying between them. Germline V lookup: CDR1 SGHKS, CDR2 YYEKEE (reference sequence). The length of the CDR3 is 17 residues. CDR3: CATQLNEGLRYRETQYF. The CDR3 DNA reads TGTGCCACCCAGCTTAACGAAGGGCTACGCTACCGGGAGACCCAGTACTTC. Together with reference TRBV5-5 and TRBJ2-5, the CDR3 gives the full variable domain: DAGVTQSPTHLIKTRGQQVTLRCSPISGHKSVSWYQQVLGQGPQFIFQYYEKEERGRGNFPDRFSARQFPNYSSELNVNALLLGDSALYLCATQLNEGLRYRETQYFGPGTRLLVL.

CDR3 region: CASTVSTVMNTEAFF. In DNA, the CDR3 is TGTGCCAGCACCGTTTCGACGGTAATGAACACTGAAGCTTTCTTT. The J gene is TRBJ1-1, the V gene TRBV7-8; D not certain. Germline CDR1 SGHVS, CDR2 FQNEAQ. The CDR3 has 15 residues. V lost 7 bases and J 0 bases, leaving 15 bases between the germline ends.

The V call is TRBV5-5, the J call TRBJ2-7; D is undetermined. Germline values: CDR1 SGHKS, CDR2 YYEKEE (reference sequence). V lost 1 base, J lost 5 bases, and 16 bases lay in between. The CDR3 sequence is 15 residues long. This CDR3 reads CASSLRTASFHEQYF. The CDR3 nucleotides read TGTGCCAGCAGCTTGCGTACAGCTTCTTTCCACGAGCAGTACTTC.

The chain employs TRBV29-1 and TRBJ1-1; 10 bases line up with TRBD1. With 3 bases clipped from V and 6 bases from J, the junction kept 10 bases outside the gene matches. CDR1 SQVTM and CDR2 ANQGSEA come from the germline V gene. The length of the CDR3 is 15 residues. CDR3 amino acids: CSVDGSPGQGSEAFF. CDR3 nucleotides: TGCAGCGTTGATGGATCCCCGGGACAGGGGTCTGAAGCTTTCTTT.

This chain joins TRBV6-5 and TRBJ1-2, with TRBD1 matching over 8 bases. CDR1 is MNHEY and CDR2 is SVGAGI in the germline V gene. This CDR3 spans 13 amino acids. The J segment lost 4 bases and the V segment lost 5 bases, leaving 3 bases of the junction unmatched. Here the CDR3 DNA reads TGTGCCAGCAGTACAGGGGGACCCTATGGCTACACCTTC. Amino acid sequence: CASSTGGPYGYTF.

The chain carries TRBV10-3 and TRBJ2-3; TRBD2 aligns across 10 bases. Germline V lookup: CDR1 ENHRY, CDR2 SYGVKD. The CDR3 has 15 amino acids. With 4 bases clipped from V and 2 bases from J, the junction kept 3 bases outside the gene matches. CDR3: CAISALAGDTDTQYF. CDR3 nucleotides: TGTGCCATCAGTGCCCTAGCGGGGGACACAGATACGCAGTATTTT.

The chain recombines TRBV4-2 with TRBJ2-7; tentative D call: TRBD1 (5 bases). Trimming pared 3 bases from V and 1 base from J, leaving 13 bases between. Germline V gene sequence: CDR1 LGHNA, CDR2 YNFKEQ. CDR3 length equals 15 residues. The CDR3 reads CASSHPWGSSYEQYF. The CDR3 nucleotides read TGTGCCAGCAGCCACCCCTGGGGCTCATCCTACGAGCAGTACTTC.